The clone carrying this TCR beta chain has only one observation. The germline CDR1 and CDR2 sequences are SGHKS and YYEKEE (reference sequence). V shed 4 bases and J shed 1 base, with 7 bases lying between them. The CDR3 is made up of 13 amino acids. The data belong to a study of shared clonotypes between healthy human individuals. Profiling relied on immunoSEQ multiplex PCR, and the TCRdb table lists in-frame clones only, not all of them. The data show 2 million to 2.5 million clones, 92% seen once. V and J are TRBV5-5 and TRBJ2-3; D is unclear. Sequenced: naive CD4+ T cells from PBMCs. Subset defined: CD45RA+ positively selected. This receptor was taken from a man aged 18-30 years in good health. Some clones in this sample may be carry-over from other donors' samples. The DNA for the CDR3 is TGTGCCAGCAGCCTTTGGGGCACAGATACGCAGTATTTT. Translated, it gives CASSLWGTDTQYF.